This T cell receptor beta chain was sequenced during a study of T-cell memory formation after mild COVID-19. Notes on the study in general: Prior to infection, memory already included some responding clones, suggesting cross-reactive memory joined.

This clonotype was observed many times. What it binds is not known. A junction boundary mismatches the germline segment, possibly from a read error. Each CDR3 protein is one row after TCRdb ran MiXCR on the 5' RACE reads. The repertoire has fewer than 250,000 distinct CDR3 sequences, roughly a tenth of them found once; the top ten carry under 3.5%. Sequenced: PBMCs or a T cell subset sorted from them (not recorded which). This clonotype was sampled from a man between 18 and 35 years old who had mild COVID-19 (a few samples of this study predate the infection). Cell type and time point are not known.

The DNA of the CDR3 is TGTGCTAGCAGCCCTTTCGGGGGGGCCCCCAATGAGCAGTTCTTC. This codes for CASSPFGGAPNEQFF. The rearrangement joins TRBV7-7 to TRBJ2-1, with 8 bases fitting TRBD2. Looked up from germline, CDR1 is SSHAT and CDR2 is FNYEAQ (reference sequence). CDR3 size: 15 residues.